This TCR beta chain was sequenced in a study of blood T cell repertoires in COVID-19 (dated by TCRdb to between 2020 and 2021). In terms of the full investigation: Samples from collaborators originated in the United States, Italy and Spain and spanned both the acute and convalescent phases of COVID-19. Samples were obtained from the ongoing ImmuneRACE study (first 160 participants) and from 1,254 subjects provided by 6 global collaborators. The material from the prospective study consisted of cDNA or gDNA derived from T cells, B-cell-depleted T cells, or PBMCs. The sample metadata nearly always contained a de-identified subject ID, COVID-19 status, age in years and sex. Where HLA class I and class II types were available, the types were taken from metadata supplied by the sample provider, not from assay-based typing. Deeply sampled blood TCRbeta repertoires from subjects exposed to, actively infected with, or recovered from COVID-19 were included in the dataset. The repertoires were made available in a free public database intended to serve as a resource for research on the immune response to SARS-CoV-2.

The full study reports these points: The quantity of clinical and demographic metadata differed by source and by participant and was supplied without curation.

Inclusive of the bounding cysteine and phenylalanine, the CDR3 is 12 residues long. Solely the CDR3 DNA is kept, with 36 bases framed from the first base. Relative to germline, V is 2 bases shorter and J is 6 bases shorter, with 5 bases between their ends. Participants in the prospective study were enrolled through a virtual design, were aged roughly 18 to 90 years, and lived in 24 United States geographic areas. In the prospective study, participants were assigned to cohorts based on the clinical history participants reported in a screening survey and a study questionnaire. Recovered participants in ImmuneRACE Cohort 3 were defined by two consecutive negative NP/OP PCR tests, clearance by a healthcare professional, or resolution of symptoms. In the prospective study, whole blood, serum and a nasopharyngeal or oropharyngeal swab were collected from each participant by mobile phlebotomists. Prospective study participants could optionally give additional blood draws and questionnaires over an approximately two-month period. Blood samples from the prospective study were shipped frozen or at room temperature prior to DNA extraction.

The immunoSEQ Assay, a bias-controlled multiplex PCR, was used to amplify TCRbeta CDR3 regions from genomic DNA. In the authors' own workflow: The number of nucleated cells in each sample was estimated from the amplification of reference gene primers within the assay. Sequence reads were collapsed and filtered to measure the absolute abundance of every unique TCRbeta CDR3 rearrangement. For each sample, productive Simpson clonality was calculated as the square root of Simpson's diversity index over productive rearrangements. This immuneACCESS table, as held by TCRdb, lists in-frame sequences with V and J called but not all clones. Of the missing ones, under half trace to an unresolved V gene in checked studies; the others have no known cause. That table supplies the V and J calls and clone size; D and trimming were determined from the DNA. The sample table contains about 160,000 clones; only one count was recorded for 75% to 90% of them. The ten largest account for roughly 4.5% of the sample.

As concerns this clone: What this receptor recognizes is not known. Base qualities are not at hand, and no much larger clone is one base apart.

Sequencing was performed on PBMCs or T cells enriched from blood (not recorded which). The sequence came from a woman between 45 and 60 years old who had recovered from COVID-19. The sequence links TRBV12-3 or TRBV12-4 to TRBJ2-1; no D gene can be assigned with confidence. The CDR3 reads CASSLIINEQFF. The sequenced DNA is TGTGCCAGCAGTTTAATTATCAATGAGCAGTTCTTC.